This T cell receptor beta chain appears in the sequencing data of a study of T cell clones after liver transplantation. V lost 2 bases to trimming and J lost 2 bases, with 6 bases between them. Germline-derived CDR1 and CDR2 are SGHTS and YDEGEE. CDR3 length equals 13 residues. The table came from immunoSEQ multiplex PCR; TCRdb's copy has only in-frame clones and leaves some out. The sample lists more than 95,000 clones; under 90% were seen once. This clone has just one count. The J gene is TRBJ2-3, the V gene TRBV5-8; D is undetermined. The sample consisted of CD4+ T cells from blood, taken approximately 50 months after liver transplant. The sequence came from a human patient who received a liver transplant. Some T cells may arise from the graft donor. CDR3 residues: CASSLMSTDTQYF. As DNA, the CDR3 is TGTGCCAGCAGCTTAATGTCCACAGATACGCAGTATTTT.